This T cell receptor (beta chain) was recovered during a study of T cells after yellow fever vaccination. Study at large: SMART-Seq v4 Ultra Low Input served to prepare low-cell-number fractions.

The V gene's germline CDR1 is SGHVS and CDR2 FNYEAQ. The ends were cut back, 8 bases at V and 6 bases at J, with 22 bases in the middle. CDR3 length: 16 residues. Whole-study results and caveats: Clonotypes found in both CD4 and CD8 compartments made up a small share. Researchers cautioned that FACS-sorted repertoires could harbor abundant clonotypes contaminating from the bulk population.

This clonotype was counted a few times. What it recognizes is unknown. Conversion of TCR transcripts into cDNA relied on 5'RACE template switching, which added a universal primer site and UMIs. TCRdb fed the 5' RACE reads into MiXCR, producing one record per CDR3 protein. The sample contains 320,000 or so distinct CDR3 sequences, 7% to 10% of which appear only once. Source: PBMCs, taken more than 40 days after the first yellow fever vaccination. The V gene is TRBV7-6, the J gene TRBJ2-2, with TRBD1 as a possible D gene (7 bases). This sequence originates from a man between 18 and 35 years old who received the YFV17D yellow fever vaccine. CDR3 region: CASGLRDSEIPGELFF. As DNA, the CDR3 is TGTGCCAGCGGACTACGGGACAGCGAAATCCCCGGGGAGCTGTTTTTT.